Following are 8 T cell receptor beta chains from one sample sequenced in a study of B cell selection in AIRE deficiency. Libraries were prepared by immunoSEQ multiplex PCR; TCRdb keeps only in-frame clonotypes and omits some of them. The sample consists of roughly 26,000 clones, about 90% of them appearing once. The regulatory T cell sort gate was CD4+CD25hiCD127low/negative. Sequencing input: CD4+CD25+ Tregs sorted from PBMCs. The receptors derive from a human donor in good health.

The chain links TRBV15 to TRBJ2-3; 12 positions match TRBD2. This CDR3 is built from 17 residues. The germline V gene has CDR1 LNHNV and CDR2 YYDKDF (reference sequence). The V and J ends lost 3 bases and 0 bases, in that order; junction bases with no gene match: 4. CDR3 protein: CATSSPGLAGSTDTQYF. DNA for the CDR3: TGTGCCACCAGCAGTCCCGGACTAGCGGGGAGCACAGATACGCAGTATTTT.

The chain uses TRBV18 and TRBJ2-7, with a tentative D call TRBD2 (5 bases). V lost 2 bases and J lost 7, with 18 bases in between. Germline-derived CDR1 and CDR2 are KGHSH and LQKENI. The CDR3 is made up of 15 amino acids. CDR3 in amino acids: CASSPTMTSSGEQYF. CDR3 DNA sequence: TGTGCCAGCTCACCAACTATGACGAGCTCGGGAGAGCAGTACTTC.

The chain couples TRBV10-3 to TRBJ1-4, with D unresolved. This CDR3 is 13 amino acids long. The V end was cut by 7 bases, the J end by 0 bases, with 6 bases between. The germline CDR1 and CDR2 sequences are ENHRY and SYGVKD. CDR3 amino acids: CAIKDSTNEKLFF. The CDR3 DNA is TGTGCCATCAAGGATTCAACTAATGAAAAACTGTTTTTT.

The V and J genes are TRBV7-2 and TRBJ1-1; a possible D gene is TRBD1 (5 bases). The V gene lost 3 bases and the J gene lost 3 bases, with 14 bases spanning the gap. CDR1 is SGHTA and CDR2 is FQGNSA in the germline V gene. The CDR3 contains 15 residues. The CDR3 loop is CASSLWGGEDTEAFF. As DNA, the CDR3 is TGTGCCAGCAGCTTGTGGGGGGGAGAGGACACTGAAGCTTTCTTT.

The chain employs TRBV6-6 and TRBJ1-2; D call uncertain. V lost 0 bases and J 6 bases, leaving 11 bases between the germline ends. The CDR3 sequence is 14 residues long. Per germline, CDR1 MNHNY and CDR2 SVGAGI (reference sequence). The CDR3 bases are TGTGCCAGCAGTTACTCTGAGCCGTCGGATGGCTACACCTTC. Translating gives CASSYSEPSDGYTF.

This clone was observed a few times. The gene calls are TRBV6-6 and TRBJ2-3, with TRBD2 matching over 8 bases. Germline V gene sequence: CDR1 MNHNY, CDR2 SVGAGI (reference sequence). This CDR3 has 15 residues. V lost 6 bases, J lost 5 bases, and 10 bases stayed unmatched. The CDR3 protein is CASSWGAGDQDTQYF. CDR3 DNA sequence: TGTGCCAGCAGCTGGGGAGCGGGGGATCAAGATACGCAGTATTTT.

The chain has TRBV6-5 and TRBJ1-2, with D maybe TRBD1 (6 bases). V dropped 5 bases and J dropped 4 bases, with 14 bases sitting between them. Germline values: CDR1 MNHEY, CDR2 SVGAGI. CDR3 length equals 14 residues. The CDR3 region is CASSAQGIGYGYTF. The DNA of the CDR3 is TGTGCCAGCAGTGCACAGGGTATTGGCTATGGCTACACCTTC.

The CDR3 protein is CASSLASGYEQYF. The CDR3 DNA reads as TGCGCCAGCAGCTTGGCCTCAGGGTACGAGCAGTACTTC. This chain joins TRBV5-1 and TRBJ2-7, with TRBD1 as a possible D gene (5 bases). The CDR3 has 13 residues. V was shortened by 0 bases and J by 4 bases, with 8 bases between the two germline ends. Germline V CDR1 and CDR2: SGHRS, YFSETQ.